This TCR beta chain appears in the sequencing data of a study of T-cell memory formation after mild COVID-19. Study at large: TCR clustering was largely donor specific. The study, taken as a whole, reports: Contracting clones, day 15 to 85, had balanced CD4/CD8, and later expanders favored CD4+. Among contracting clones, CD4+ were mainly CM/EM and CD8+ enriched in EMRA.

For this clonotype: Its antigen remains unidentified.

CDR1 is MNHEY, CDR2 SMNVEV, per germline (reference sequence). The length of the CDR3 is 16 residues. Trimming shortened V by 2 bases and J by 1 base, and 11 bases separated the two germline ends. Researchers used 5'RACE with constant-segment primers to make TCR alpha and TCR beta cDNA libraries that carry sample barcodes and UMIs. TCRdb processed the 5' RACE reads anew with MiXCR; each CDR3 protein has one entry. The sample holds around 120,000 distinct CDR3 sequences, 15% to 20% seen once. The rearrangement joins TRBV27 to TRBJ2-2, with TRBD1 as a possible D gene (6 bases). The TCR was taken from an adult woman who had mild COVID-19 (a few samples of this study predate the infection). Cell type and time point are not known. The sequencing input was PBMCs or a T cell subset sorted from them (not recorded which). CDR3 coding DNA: TGTGCCAGCAGTTTAGCCCCGACAGGGAACACCGGGGAGCTGTTTTTT. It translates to CASSLAPTGNTGELFF.